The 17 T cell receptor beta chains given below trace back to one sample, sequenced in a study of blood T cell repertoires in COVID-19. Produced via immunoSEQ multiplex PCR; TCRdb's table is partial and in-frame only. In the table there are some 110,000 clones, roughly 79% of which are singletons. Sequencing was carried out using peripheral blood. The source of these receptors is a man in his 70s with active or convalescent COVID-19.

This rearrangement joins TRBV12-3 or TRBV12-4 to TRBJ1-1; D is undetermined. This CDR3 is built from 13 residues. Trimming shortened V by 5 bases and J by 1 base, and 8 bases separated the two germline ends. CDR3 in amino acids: CASSRSGNTEAFF. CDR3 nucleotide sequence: TGTGCCAGCAGTAGGTCAGGGAACACTGAAGCTTTCTTT.

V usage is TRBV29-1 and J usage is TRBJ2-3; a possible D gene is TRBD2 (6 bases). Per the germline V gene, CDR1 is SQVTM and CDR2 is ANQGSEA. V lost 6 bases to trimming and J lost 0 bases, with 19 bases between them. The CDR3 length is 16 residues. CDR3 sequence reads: CSVIDLWGTSTDTQYF. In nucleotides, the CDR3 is TGCAGCGTCATTGATCTCTGGGGGACTAGCACAGATACGCAGTATTTT.

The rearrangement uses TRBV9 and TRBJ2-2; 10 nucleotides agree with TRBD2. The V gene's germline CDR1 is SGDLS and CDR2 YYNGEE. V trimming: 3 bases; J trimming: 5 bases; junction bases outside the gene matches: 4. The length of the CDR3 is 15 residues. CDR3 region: CASSGLAGYTGELFF. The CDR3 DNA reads TGTGCCAGCAGCGGACTAGCGGGTTATACCGGGGAGCTGTTTTTT.

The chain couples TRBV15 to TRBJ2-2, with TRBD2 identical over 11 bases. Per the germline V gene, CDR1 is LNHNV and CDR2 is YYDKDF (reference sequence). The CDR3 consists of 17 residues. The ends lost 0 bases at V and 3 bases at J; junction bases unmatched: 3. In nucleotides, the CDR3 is TGTGCCACCAGCAGAGACGGGGGACTAGCGGACACCGGGGAGCTGTTTTTT. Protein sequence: CATSRDGGLADTGELFF.

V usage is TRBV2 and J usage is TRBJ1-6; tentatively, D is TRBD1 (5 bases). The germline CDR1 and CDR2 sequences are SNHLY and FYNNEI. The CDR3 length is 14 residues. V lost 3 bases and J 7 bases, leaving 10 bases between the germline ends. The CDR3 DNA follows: TGTGCCAGCAGTGACAACAGGAAAAATTCACCCCTCCACTTT. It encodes CASSDNRKNSPLHF.

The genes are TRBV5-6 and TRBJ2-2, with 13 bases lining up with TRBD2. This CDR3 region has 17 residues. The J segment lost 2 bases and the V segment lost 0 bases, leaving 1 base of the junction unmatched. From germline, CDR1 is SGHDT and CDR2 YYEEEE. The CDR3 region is CASSLVGLAGNTGELFF. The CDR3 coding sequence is TGTGCCAGCAGCTTGGTGGGACTAGCGGGAAACACCGGGGAGCTGTTTTTT.

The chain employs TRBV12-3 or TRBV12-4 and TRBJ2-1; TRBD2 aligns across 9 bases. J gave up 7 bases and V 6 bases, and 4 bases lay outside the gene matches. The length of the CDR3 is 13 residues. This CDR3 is CASRTSGPNEQFF. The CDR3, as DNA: TGTGCCAGCAGGACTAGCGGCCCTAATGAGCAGTTCTTC.

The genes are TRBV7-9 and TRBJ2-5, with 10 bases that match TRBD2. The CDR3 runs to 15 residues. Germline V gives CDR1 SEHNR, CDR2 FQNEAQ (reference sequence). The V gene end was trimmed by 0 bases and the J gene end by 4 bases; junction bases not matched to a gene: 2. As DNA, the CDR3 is TGTGCCAGCAGCTTAGCGCTAGCGGGAGCAGAGACCCAGTACTTC. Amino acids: CASSLALAGAETQYF.

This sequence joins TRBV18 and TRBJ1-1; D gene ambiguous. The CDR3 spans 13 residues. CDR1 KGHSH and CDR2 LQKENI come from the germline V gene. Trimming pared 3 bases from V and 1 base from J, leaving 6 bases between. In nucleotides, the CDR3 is TGTGCCAGCTCACCTGAACAGAACACTGAAGCTTTCTTT. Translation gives CASSPEQNTEAFF.

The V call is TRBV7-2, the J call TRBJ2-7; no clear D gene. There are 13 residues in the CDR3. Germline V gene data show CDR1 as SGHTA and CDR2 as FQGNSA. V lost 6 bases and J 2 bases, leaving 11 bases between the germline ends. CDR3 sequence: CASRLTGAYEQYF. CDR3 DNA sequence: TGTGCCAGCAGACTTACGGGTGCCTACGAGCAGTACTTC.

Here the CDR3 reads CASSPRTAGDEKLFF. For the CDR3, the DNA is TGTGCCAGCAGTCCGAGGACGGCGGGGGATGAAAAACTGTTTTTT. V is TRBV27 and J is TRBJ1-4; maybe TRBD1 (5 bases). The length of the CDR3 is 15 residues. Trimming took 5 bases from V and 6 from J, leaving 16 bases between them. Germline CDR1 is MNHEY and CDR2 is SMNVEV (reference sequence).

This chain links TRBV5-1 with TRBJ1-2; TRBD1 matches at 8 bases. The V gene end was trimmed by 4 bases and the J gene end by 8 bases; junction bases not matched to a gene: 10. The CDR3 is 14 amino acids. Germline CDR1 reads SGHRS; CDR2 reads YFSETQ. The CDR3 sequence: CASSPDRVRGGYTF. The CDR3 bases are TGCGCCAGCAGCCCGGACAGGGTCAGGGGAGGCTACACCTTC.

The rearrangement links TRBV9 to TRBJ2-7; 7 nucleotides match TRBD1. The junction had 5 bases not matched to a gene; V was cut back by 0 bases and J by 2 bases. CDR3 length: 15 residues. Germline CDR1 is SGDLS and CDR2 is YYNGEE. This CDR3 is CASSVGGTETYEQYF. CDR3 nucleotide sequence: TGTGCCAGCAGCGTAGGTGGGACAGAGACCTACGAGCAGTACTTC.

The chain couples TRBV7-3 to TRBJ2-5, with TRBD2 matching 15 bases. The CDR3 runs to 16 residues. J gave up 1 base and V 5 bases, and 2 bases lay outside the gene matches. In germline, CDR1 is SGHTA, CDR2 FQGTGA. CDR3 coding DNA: TGTGCCAGCAGCATGGGACTAGCGGGGGGCCAAGAGACCCAGTACTTC. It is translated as CASSMGLAGGQETQYF.

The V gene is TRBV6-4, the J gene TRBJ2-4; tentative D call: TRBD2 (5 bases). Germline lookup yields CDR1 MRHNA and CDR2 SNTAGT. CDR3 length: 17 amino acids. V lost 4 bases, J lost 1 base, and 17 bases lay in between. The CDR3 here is CASSAPQEGFAKNIQYF. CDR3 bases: TGTGCCAGCAGTGCCCCTCAAGAGGGATTTGCCAAAAACATTCAGTACTTC.

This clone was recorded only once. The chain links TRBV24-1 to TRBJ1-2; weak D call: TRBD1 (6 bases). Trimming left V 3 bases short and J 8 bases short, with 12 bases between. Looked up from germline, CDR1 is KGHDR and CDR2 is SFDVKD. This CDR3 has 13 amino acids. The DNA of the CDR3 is TGTGCCACCAGTGATCGAACAGGGCTCGGCTACACCTTC. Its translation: CATSDRTGLGYTF.

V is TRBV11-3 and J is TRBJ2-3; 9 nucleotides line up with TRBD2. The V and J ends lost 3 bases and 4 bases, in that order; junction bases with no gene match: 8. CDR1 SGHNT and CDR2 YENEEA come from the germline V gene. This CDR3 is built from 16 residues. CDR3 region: CASSLVAGAQADTQYF. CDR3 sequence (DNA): TGTGCCAGCAGCTTGGTAGCGGGGGCTCAGGCAGATACGCAGTATTTT. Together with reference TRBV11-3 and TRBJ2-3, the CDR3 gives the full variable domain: EAGVVQSPRYKIIEKKQPVAFWCNPISGHNTLYWYLQNLGQGPELLIRYENEEAVDDSQLPKDRFSAERLKGVDSTLKIQPAELGDSAVYLCASSLVAGAQADTQYFGPGTRLTVL.